The text below deals with one T cell receptor beta chain. This record comes from a study of T cell repertoires in cytomegalovirus infection. TCRdb itself ran the reads through MiXCR, one entry per CDR3 protein. Of about 310,000 distinct CDR3 sequences in the sample, roughly a sixth were seen once. Trimming took off 2 bases at V and 4 bases at J, with 12 bases between the two ends. In germline, CDR1 is SGHDT, CDR2 YYEEEE. The CDR3 is 14 residues long. The genes are TRBV5-6 and TRBJ2-5; D tentatively reads TRBD1 or TRBD2 (6 bases each). This clonotype was obtained from a human donor in good health (CMV status not recorded). Some clones in this sample may be carry-over from other donors' samples. Sequencing was performed on PBMCs. CDR3 in amino acids: CASSFSGARETQYF. CDR3 DNA sequence: TGTGCCAGCAGCTTTTCGGGGGCCCGAGAGACCCAGTACTTC.